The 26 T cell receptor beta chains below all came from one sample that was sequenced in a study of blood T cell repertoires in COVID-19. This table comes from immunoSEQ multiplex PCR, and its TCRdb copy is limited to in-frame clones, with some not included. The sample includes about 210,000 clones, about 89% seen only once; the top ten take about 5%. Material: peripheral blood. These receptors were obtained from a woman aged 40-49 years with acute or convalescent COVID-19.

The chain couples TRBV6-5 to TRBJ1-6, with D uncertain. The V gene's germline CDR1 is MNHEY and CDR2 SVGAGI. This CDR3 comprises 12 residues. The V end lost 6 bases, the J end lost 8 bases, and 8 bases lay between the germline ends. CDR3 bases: TGTGCCAGCAGGGACTCGGATTCACCCCTCCACTTT. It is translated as CASRDSDSPLHF.

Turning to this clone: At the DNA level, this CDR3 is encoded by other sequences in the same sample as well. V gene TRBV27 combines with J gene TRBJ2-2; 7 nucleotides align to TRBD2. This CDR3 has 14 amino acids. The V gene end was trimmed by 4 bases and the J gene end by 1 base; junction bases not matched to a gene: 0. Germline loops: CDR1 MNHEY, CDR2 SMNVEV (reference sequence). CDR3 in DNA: TGTGCCAGCAGTTGGGGGGGGAACACCGGGGAGCTGTTTTTT. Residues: CASSWGGNTGELFF.

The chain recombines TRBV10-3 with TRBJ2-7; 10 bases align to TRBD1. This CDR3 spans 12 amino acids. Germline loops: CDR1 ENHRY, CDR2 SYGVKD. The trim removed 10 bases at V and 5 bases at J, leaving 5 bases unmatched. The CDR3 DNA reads TGTGCCACCTCCGGGACAGGGGACGAGCAGTACGTC. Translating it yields CATSGTGDEQYV.

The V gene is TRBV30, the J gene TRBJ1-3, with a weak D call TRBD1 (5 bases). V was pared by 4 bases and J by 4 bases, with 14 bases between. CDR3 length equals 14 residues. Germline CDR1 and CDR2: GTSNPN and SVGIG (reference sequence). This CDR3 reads CAWNMQGAGNTIYF. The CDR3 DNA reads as TGTGCCTGGAATATGCAGGGCGCAGGAAACACCATATATTTT.

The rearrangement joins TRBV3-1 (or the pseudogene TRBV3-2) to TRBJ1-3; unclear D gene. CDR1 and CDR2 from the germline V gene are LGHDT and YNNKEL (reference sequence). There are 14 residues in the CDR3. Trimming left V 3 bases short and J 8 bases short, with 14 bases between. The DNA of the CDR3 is TGTGCCAGCAGCCAGCCAGATGTTGCAGACACCATATATTTT. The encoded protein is CASSQPDVADTIYF.

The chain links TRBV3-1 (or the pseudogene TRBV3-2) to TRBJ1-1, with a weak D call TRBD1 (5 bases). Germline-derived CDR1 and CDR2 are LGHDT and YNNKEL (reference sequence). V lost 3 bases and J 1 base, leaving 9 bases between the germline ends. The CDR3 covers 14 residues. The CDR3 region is CASSHTTGNTEAFF. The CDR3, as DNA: TGTGCCAGCAGCCACACTACAGGGAACACTGAAGCTTTCTTT.

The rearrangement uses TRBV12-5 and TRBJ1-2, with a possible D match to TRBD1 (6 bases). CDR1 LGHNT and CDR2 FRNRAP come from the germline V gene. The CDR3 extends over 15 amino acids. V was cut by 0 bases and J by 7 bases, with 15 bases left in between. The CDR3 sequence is CASGLVRAGAGGYTF. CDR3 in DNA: TGTGCTAGTGGTTTGGTACGGGCGGGGGCCGGTGGCTACACCTTC.

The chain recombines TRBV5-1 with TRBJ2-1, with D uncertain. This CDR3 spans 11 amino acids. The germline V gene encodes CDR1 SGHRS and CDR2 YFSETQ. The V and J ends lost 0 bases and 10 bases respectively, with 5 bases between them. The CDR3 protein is CASSLDAEQFF. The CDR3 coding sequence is TGCGCCAGCAGCTTGGACGCGGAGCAGTTCTTC.

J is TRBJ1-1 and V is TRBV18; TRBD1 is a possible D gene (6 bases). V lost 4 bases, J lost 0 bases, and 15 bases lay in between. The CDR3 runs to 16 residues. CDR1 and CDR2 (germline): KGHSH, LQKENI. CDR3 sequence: CASSLSTDRLNTEAFF. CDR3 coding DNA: TGTGCCAGCTCACTCAGTACTGACAGGCTGAACACTGAAGCTTTCTTT.

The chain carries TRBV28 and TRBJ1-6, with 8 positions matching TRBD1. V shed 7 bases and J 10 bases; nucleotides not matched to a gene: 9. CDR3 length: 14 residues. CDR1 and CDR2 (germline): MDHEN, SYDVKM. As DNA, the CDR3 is TGTGCCAGCACCGCGGGCAGGGGGCGATCACCCCTCCACTTT. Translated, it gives CASTAGRGRSPLHF.

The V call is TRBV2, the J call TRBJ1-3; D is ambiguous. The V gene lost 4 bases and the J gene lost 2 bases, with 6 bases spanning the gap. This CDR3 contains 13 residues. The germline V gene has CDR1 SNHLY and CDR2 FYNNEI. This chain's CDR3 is CASSAQTGNTIYF. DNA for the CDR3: TGTGCCAGCAGTGCCCAAACTGGAAACACCATATATTTT.

In DNA, the CDR3 is TGTGCCAGCAGCTTAGACGGAGGTACTGAAGCTTTCTTT. Translating it yields CASSLDGGTEAFF. The chain links TRBV11-3 to TRBJ1-1; D is ambiguous. CDR3 size: 13 residues. Germline CDR1 and CDR2: SGHNT and YENEEA. V shed 0 bases and J shed 5 bases, with 7 bases lying between them.

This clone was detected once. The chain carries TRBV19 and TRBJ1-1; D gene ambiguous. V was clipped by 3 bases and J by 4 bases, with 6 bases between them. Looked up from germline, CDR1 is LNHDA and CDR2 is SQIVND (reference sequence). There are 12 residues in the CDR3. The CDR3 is CASSIGVTEAFF. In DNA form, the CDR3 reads TGTGCCAGTAGTATCGGGGTCACTGAAGCTTTCTTT.

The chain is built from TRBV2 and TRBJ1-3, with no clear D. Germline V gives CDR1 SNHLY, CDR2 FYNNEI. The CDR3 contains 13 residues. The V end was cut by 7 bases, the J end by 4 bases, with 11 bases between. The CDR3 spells CASTERTGNTIYF. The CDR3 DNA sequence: TGTGCCAGCACCGAGCGCACGGGAAACACCATATATTTT.

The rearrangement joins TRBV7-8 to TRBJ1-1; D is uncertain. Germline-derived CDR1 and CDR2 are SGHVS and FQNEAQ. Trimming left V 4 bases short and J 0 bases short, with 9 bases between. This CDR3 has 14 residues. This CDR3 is CASSSMAVNTEAFF. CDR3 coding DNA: TGTGCCAGCAGCTCCATGGCTGTGAACACTGAAGCTTTCTTT.

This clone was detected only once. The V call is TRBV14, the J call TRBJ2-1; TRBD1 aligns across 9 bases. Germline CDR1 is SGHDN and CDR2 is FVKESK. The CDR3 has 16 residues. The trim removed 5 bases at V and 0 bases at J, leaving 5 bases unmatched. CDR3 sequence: CASSATTGGSYNEQFF. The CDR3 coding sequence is TGTGCCAGCAGCGCAACGACAGGGGGCTCCTACAATGAGCAGTTCTTC. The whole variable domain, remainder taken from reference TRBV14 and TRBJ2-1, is EAGVTQFPSHSVIEKGQTVTLRCDPISGHDNLYWYRRVMGKEIKFLLHFVKESKQDESGMPNNRFLAERTGGTYSTLKVQPAELEDSGVYFCASSATTGGSYNEQFFGPGTRLTVL.

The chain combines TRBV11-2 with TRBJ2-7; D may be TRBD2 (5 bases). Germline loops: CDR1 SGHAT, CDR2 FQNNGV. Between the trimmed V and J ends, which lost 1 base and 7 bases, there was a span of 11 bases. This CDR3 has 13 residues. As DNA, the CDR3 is TGTGCCAGCAGCTTAGGCGGTCGCGGGGAGCAGTACGTC. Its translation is CASSLGGRGEQYV.

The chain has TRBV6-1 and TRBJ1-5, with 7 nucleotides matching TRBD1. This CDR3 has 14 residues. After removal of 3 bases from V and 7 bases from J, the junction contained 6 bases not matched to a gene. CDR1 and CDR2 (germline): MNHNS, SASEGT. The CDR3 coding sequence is TGTGCCAGCAGTGAGAGACAGGGTTACCAGCCCCAGCATTTT. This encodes CASSERQGYQPQHF.

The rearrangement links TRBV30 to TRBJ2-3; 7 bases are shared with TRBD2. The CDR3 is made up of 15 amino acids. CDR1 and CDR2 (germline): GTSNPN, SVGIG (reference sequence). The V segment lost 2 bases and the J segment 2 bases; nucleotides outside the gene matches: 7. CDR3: CAWSYEAGFTDTQYF. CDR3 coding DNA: TGTGCCTGGAGTTATGAAGCGGGGTTCACAGATACGCAGTATTTT.

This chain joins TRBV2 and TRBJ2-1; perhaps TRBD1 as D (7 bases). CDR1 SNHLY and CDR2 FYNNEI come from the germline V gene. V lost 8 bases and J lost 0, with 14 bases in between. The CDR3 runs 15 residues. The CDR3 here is CASWRGTVSYNEQFF. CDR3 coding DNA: TGTGCCAGCTGGAGGGGGACAGTCTCCTACAATGAGCAGTTCTTC.

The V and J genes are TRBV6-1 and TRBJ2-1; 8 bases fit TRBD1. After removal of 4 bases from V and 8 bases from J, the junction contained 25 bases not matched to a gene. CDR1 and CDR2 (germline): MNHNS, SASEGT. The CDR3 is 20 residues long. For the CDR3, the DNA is TGTGCCAGCAGTGCGAGAAGGACGCGGACAGGGCTCCTCCCGGGGGATGAGCAGTTCTTC. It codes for CASSARRTRTGLLPGDEQFF.

CDR3 in DNA: TGTGCCAGCAGACCCGGACAGGCGAGCTCCTACAATGAGCAGTTCTTC. Amino acids: CASRPGQASSYNEQFF. This chain connects TRBV2 to TRBJ2-1; 7 positions agree with TRBD1. Germline assignment: CDR1 SNHLY and CDR2 FYNNEI. J was trimmed by 0 bases and V by 6 bases; bases with no gene match: 8. This CDR3 region has 16 residues.

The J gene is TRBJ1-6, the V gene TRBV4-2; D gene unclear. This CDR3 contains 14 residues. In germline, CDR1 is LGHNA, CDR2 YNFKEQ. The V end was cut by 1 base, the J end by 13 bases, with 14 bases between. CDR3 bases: TGTGCCAGCAGCCAAGCGTCAGGAGGAATGCCCCTCCACTTT. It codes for CASSQASGGMPLHF.

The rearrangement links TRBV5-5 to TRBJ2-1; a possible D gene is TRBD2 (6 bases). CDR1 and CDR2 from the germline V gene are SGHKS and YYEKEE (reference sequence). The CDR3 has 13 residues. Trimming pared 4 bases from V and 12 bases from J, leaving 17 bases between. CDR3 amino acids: CASSIGDFGGQFF. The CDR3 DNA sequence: TGTGCCAGCAGCATAGGGGACTTTGGGGGGCAGTTCTTC.

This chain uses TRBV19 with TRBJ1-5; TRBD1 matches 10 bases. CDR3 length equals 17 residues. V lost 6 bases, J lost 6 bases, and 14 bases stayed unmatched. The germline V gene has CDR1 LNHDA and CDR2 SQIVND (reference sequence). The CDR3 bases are TGTGCCAGTAGATCCGGGACAGGGGACTGGAGGAGTCAGCCCCAGCATTTT. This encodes CASRSGTGDWRSQPQHF.

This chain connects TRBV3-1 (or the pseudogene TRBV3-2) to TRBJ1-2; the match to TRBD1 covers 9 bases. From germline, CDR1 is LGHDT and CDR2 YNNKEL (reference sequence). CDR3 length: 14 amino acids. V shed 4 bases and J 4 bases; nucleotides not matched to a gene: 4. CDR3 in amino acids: CASSPGGQGYGYTF. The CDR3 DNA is TGTGCCAGCAGCCCTGGGGGACAGGGCTATGGCTACACCTTC.